The TCR beta chain described here comes from a study of CD8 T cells in Susac syndrome. Study-level background: Patients with Susac syndrome had blood drawn and were at that point therapy-naive, on corticosteroids, or on intravenous immunoglobulin alone.

Random hexamers were used to reverse transcribe the RNA input (about 0.5 to 1 ug). An immunoSEQ multiplex PCR generated amplified TCR beta CDR3 products spanning 54 Vbeta and 13 Jbeta. MiXCR, applied by TCRdb to the immunoSEQ multiplex PCR reads, yields one record per CDR3 protein. This sample has about 94,000 distinct CDR3 sequences; about 95% occur once, and the top ten carry about 0.29%. Trimming stripped 4 bases from V and 1 base from J, with 14 bases between. The germline V gene has CDR1 GTSNPN and CDR2 SVGIG (reference sequence). This CDR3 has 14 residues. TEMRA cells were FACS-enriched, while CD8+ and CD4+ T cells were negatively isolated.

This clonotype was obtained from a human donor with Susac syndrome. The chain joins TRBV30 to TRBJ2-7; TRBD2 is a possible D gene (6 bases). Material: CD4+ T cells from PBMCs. The CDR3 DNA reads as TGTGCCTGGACCCCCGGGACTTATTCCTACGAGCAGTACTTC. This gives the protein CAWTPGTYSYEQYF.